Following are 13 T cell receptor beta chains from one sample sequenced in a study of shared clonotypes between healthy human individuals. Only in-frame clones appear in the TCRdb table, and some are missing; sequencing was by immunoSEQ multiplex PCR. The sample shows about 2.4 million clones, roughly 93% of them seen only once. The sequenced sample consisted of naive CD4+ T cells from PBMCs. The subset here: CD45RA+ positively selected. The origin of the receptors is a man between 18 and 29 years old in good health. Some clones in this sample may be carry-over from other donors' samples.

The genes are TRBV7-6 and TRBJ2-1; D unclear. From germline, CDR1 is SGHVS and CDR2 FNYEAQ. CDR3 length equals 14 residues. V gave up 1 base and J gave up 2 bases, with 6 bases separating them. The CDR3 is CASSLEVTYNEQFF. CDR3 nucleotides: TGTGCCAGCAGCTTAGAGGTCACCTACAATGAGCAGTTCTTC. The full variable domain, rest sourced from reference TRBV7-6 and TRBJ2-1, is GAGVSQSPRYKVTKRGQDVALRCDPISGHVSLYWYRQALGQGPEFLTYFNYEAQQDKSGLPNDRFSAERPEGSISTLTIQRTEQRDSAMYRCASSLEVTYNEQFFGPGTRLTVL.

This clone was seen a single time. Mismatch with germline at one junction end may stem from a read error. The chain links TRBV6-5 to TRBJ2-7; D possibly corresponds to TRBD1 (7 bases). Germline-derived CDR1 and CDR2 are MNHEY and SVGAGI. This CDR3 contains 15 residues. CDR3 residues: CASRPPGGQSSEQYF. Here the CDR3 DNA reads TGTGCCAGCAGACCCCCCGGGGGACAGTCCTCCGAGCAGTACTTC.

The rearrangement joins TRBV18 to TRBJ1-2; D not certain. Trimming pared 6 bases from V and 0 bases from J, leaving 11 bases between. Germline values: CDR1 KGHSH, CDR2 LQKENI. This CDR3 has 14 residues. CDR3 nucleotides: TGTGCCAGCTCCTCCGCGACCTCTAACTATGGCTACACCTTC. Amino acids: CASSSATSNYGYTF.

This rearrangement joins TRBV7-9 to TRBJ2-3; D call uncertain. V was pared by 6 bases and J by 6 bases, with 13 bases between. There are 13 residues in the CDR3. The germline gives CDR1 SEHNR, CDR2 FQNEAQ (reference sequence). CDR3: CASSAGTGDTQYF. CDR3 nucleotide sequence: TGTGCCAGCAGTGCTGGAACCGGCGATACGCAGTATTTT.

The V call is TRBV9, the J call TRBJ2-1; 9 positions match TRBD2. Germline V gene data show CDR1 as SGDLS and CDR2 as YYNGEE. With V trimmed by 4 bases and J by 10 bases, 9 bases remained unmatched. This CDR3 has 14 residues. The CDR3 DNA is TGTGCCAGCAGCCAACTCCCCGGGACTAGCGAGCAGTTCTTC. Translation: CASSQLPGTSEQFF.

The chain is built from TRBV11-3 and TRBJ2-2, with D unclear. Trimming removed 5 bases at V and 7 bases at J, with 8 bases between. CDR1 is SGHNT and CDR2 is YENEEA in the germline V gene. There are 12 residues in the CDR3. DNA of the CDR3: TGTGCCAGCAGCCTAGTTAACGGGGAGCTGTTTTTT. This encodes CASSLVNGELFF.

The rearrangement joins TRBV15 to TRBJ1-2; no firm D call. Looked up from germline, CDR1 is LNHNV and CDR2 is YYDKDF (reference sequence). V was shortened by 0 bases and J by 4 bases, with 12 bases between the two germline ends. The CDR3 has 15 amino acids. The DNA of the CDR3 is TGTGCCACCAGCAGAGACTGGTACCAGAGCTATGGCTACACCTTC. It encodes CATSRDWYQSYGYTF.

The genes are TRBV28 and TRBJ2-7; D might be TRBD1 (6 bases). This CDR3 has 17 amino acids. The V gene lost 5 bases and the J gene lost 2 bases, with 22 bases spanning the gap. From germline, CDR1 is MDHEN and CDR2 SYDVKM. The CDR3 DNA sequence: TGTGCCAGCAGTGGGCCGGGACAAAACCTACGAGCCTACGAGCAGTACTTC. This translates into CASSGPGQNLRAYEQYF.

V is TRBV18 and J is TRBJ1-2; D not resolved. The CDR3 loop spans 13 amino acids. Deletions cut 2 bases from V and 6 bases from J, with 10 bases between. The germline gives CDR1 KGHSH, CDR2 LQKENI. CDR3 in DNA: TGTGCCAGCTCACCATTTAGGGAGGATGGCTACACCTTC. Residues: CASSPFREDGYTF.

The V and J genes are TRBV29-1 and TRBJ2-7; 8 bases map to TRBD1. With 0 bases clipped from V and 4 bases from J, the junction kept 5 bases outside the gene matches. From germline, CDR1 is SQVTM and CDR2 ANQGSEA. This CDR3 is built from 14 residues. The DNA of the CDR3 is TGCAGCGTTGAAGAGGCAGGGGGCGGGTACGAGCAGTACTTC. Residues: CSVEEAGGGYEQYF.

The genes are TRBV12-5 and TRBJ2-5, with 11 bases matching TRBD1. There are 16 residues in the CDR3. The germline CDR1 and CDR2 sequences are LGHNT and FRNRAP. J lost 4 bases, V lost 1 base, and 5 bases had no gene match. The CDR3 sequence is CASGLDRTGGGETQYF. DNA of the CDR3: TGTGCTAGTGGTTTGGATCGGACAGGGGGCGGAGAGACCCAGTACTTC.

The chain has TRBV15 and TRBJ1-4, with 8 bases that match TRBD1. V lost 0 bases, J lost 10 bases, and 7 bases stayed unmatched. The germline V gene has CDR1 LNHNV and CDR2 YYDKDF (reference sequence). This CDR3 has 15 amino acids. The CDR3: CATSRDRGQGGKLFF. The CDR3 region has the DNA TGTGCCACCAGCAGAGACAGGGGGCAGGGAGGAAAACTGTTTTTT.

The gene calls are TRBV5-1 and TRBJ2-7; TRBD2 agrees at 8 bases. This CDR3 contains 13 residues. Germline lookup yields CDR1 SGHRS and CDR2 YFSETQ. The junction had 4 bases not matched to a gene; V was cut back by 4 bases and J by 4 bases. The DNA for the CDR3 is TGCGCCAGCAGCCCCCAGCGGGAGTACGAGCAGTACTTC. This sequence encodes CASSPQREYEQYF.